A single sample is the source of the 24 T cell receptor beta chains below, sequenced in a study of T-cell reconstitution after alpha-beta-depleted transplantation in children. Unique molecular identifiers were built into the TCRbeta library. MiXCR was run by TCRdb on the PCR reads, yielding one entry per CDR3 protein. The sample consists of some 180,000 distinct CDR3 sequences, approximately 7% of them appearing once. The sample was PBMCs, taken before TCRalphabeta/CD19-depleted stem cell transplant. The receptors stem from a boy aged 2 to 10 with acute lymphoblastic leukemia, due to receive a stem cell transplant.

This clonotype showed up many times. The chain couples TRBV7-2 to TRBJ2-3, with D tentatively TRBD1 (7 bases). Germline V gives CDR1 SGHTA, CDR2 FQGNSA. Trimming pared 0 bases from V and 3 bases from J, leaving 10 bases between. This CDR3 comprises 15 residues. This CDR3 is CASSLAQGGTDTQYF. The CDR3 DNA follows: TGTGCCAGCAGCTTAGCGCAGGGGGGAACAGATACGCAGTATTTT.

This clonotype was detected many times. CDR3: CASGTGGPGANVLTF. The CDR3 bases are TGTGCCAGCGGGACAGGGGGCCCTGGGGCCAACGTCCTGACTTTC. This chain connects TRBV28 to TRBJ2-6, with 12 bases matching TRBD1. V dropped 8 bases and J dropped 2; count of bases not matched to a gene: 1. The length of the CDR3 is 15 residues. The germline V gene has CDR1 MDHEN and CDR2 SYDVKM.

The chain has TRBV28 and TRBJ1-5; 11 bases align to TRBD1. The CDR3 covers 15 residues. Germline CDR1 MDHEN, CDR2 SYDVKM. The V gene end was trimmed by 3 bases and the J gene end by 9 bases; junction bases not matched to a gene: 7. The CDR3 here is CASSLGDRGVSPQHF. The CDR3 DNA reads as TGTGCCAGCAGTTTGGGGGACAGGGGGGTTTCGCCCCAGCATTTT.

There are many counts of this clonotype. The CDR3 here is CASSTSGYQETQYF. CDR3 in DNA: TGTGCCAGCAGCACGTCAGGGTACCAAGAGACCCAGTACTTC. This chain joins TRBV7-9 and TRBJ2-5; possibly TRBD1 for D (5 bases). The CDR3 totals 14 residues. Trimming took off 5 bases at V and 0 bases at J, with 10 bases between the two ends. Germline V gene data show CDR1 as SEHNR and CDR2 as FQNEAQ (reference sequence).

This clonotype has a handful of counts. The V call is TRBV20-1, the J call TRBJ2-2; the D call may be TRBD1 or TRBD2 (5 bases each). This CDR3 has 13 residues. Between the trimmed V and J ends, which lost 6 bases and 3 bases, there was a span of 11 bases. Germline CDR1 is DFQATT and CDR2 is SNEGSKA (reference sequence). CDR3 in DNA: TGCAGTGCCCAGAGAGGGGACACCGGGGAGCTGTTTTTT. Its translation is CSAQRGDTGELFF.

There are many counts of this clonotype. The chain joins TRBV5-1 to TRBJ2-3; 7 positions agree with TRBD2. The CDR3 consists of 15 residues. Germline assignment: CDR1 SGHRS and CDR2 YFSETQ. V shed 4 bases, J shed 4 bases, and the junction held 9 bases outside the gene matches. This CDR3 reads CASSHERGPSDTQYF. CDR3 nucleotides: TGCGCCAGCAGCCACGAGCGGGGACCCTCAGATACGCAGTATTTT.

This chain links TRBV4-3 with TRBJ2-5; D is perhaps TRBD1 (6 bases). CDR3 length: 15 residues. V gave up 0 bases and J gave up 5 bases, with 13 bases separating them. Germline lookup yields CDR1 LGHNA and CDR2 YSLEER. CDR3 nucleotide sequence: TGCGCCAGCAGCCAAGATACGGGAACAGGGGAGACCCAGTACTTC. Protein: CASSQDTGTGETQYF.

With respect to this clonotype: A much larger clone differs from this one at a single base, so this may be a read error. V is TRBV28 and J is TRBJ2-7; 9 nucleotides agree with TRBD1. The CDR3 runs to 14 residues. Germline CDR1 MDHEN, CDR2 SYDVKM. The CDR3 loop reads CAISLIGTGQEQYF. The CDR3 DNA follows: TGTGCCATCAGTTTGATCGGGACAGGGCAAGAGCAGTACTTC.

In its sample, this clonotype was seen a few times. The gene calls are TRBV5-1 and TRBJ2-2, with 10 positions matching TRBD2. This CDR3 contains 19 residues. Germline loops: CDR1 SGHRS, CDR2 YFSETQ. V shed 2 bases and J 6 bases; nucleotides not matched to a gene: 16. Here the CDR3 reads CASSLGVVSSGSVAGELFF. CDR3 nucleotides: TGCGCCAGCAGCTTAGGCGTCGTTTCTAGCGGGAGTGTCGCCGGGGAGCTGTTTTTT.

This clonotype was seen ten or more times. The V and J genes are TRBV12-3 or TRBV12-4 and TRBJ1-5, with 8 bases that match TRBD1. The CDR3 is made up of 15 amino acids. V was clipped by 6 bases and J by 4 bases; unmatched bases: 8. The CDR3 reads CASRPGQAKNQPQHF. Written as DNA, the CDR3 is TGTGCCAGCAGACCGGGACAGGCTAAAAATCAGCCCCAGCATTTT.

There are many counts of this clonotype. Written as DNA, the CDR3 is TGTGCCAGCAGTTTATCCCAAAAAGGGGAGGAGCAGTACTTC. Translated: CASSLSQKGEEQYF. V and J are TRBV28 and TRBJ2-7; TRBD1 or TRBD2 may be the D gene (5 bases each). The germline V gene encodes CDR1 MDHEN and CDR2 SYDVKM. This CDR3 comprises 14 residues. V gave up 1 base and J gave up 7 bases, with 14 bases separating them. The whole variable domain, remainder taken from reference TRBV28 and TRBJ2-7, is DVKVTQSSRYLVKRTGEKVFLECVQDMDHENMFWYRQDPGLGLRLIYFSYDVKMKEKGDIPEGYSVSREKKERFSLILESASTNQTSMYLCASSLSQKGEEQYFGPGTRLTVT.

This chain uses TRBV6-4 with TRBJ1-3; 10 nucleotides agree with TRBD1. The CDR3 has 18 amino acids. From germline, CDR1 is MRHNA and CDR2 SNTAGT. Trimming took 5 bases from V and 4 from J; bases not matched to a gene: 14. CDR3 protein: CASSRLAGTGASGNTIYF. In DNA form, the CDR3 reads TGTGCCAGCAGTCGACTTGCCGGGACAGGGGCTTCCGGAAACACCATATATTTT.

This clonotype was seen a few times. This chain uses TRBV6-5 with TRBJ1-2, with a tentative D call TRBD1 (5 bases). Germline assignment: CDR1 MNHEY and CDR2 SVGAGI. CDR3 length: 11 residues. Trimming removed 8 bases from V and 4 bases from J, with 8 bases in between. The CDR3 nucleotides are TGTGCCAGCCAGGGAGTCTATGGCTACACCTTC. Its protein is CASQGVYGYTF.

This clonotype occurred many times. The chain couples TRBV28 to TRBJ2-2; D not certain. The CDR3 has 15 residues. V was clipped by 1 base and J by 1 base, with 7 bases between them. Germline V gene data show CDR1 as MDHEN and CDR2 as SYDVKM. The CDR3 DNA reads as TGTGCCAGCAGTTTATTGACGGTGAACACCGGGGAGCTGTTTTTT. Its translation: CASSLLTVNTGELFF. Combining the CDR3 with reference TRBV28 and TRBJ2-2 gives the whole variable domain DVKVTQSSRYLVKRTGEKVFLECVQDMDHENMFWYRQDPGLGLRLIYFSYDVKMKEKGDIPEGYSVSREKKERFSLILESASTNQTSMYLCASSLLTVNTGELFFGEGSRLTVL.

The chain combines TRBV30 with TRBJ2-1, with 10 bases identical to TRBD2. The length of the CDR3 is 13 residues. Germline V lookup: CDR1 GTSNPN, CDR2 SVGIG (reference sequence). V shed 8 bases, J shed 8 bases, and the junction held 9 bases outside the gene matches. The CDR3 nucleotides are TGTGCCGGCAGCGGGAGGGCCGCAGATGAGCAGTTCTTC. It yields the protein CAGSGRAADEQFF.

This clonotype occurred a few times. The DNA for the CDR3 is TGTGCCAGCAGTTTGGACGCGCGCTCTGGAAACACCATATATTTT. Its translation is CASSLDARSGNTIYF. V and J are TRBV27 and TRBJ1-3, with unresolved D. V was pared by 3 bases and J by 0 bases, with 9 bases between. The CDR3 is made up of 15 amino acids. Per germline, CDR1 MNHEY and CDR2 SMNVEV (reference sequence).

This clonotype was detected many times. The gene calls are TRBV7-3 and TRBJ2-1, with D maybe TRBD2 (6 bases). The CDR3 has 14 residues. V was shortened by 5 bases and J by 7 bases, with 15 bases between the two germline ends. From germline, CDR1 is SGHTA and CDR2 FQGTGA. The CDR3 reads CASSPGEAWNEQFF. The CDR3 DNA follows: TGTGCCAGCAGCCCCGGGGAGGCCTGGAATGAGCAGTTCTTC.

This clonotype was seen a few times. The chain links TRBV9 to TRBJ2-7, with TRBD2 matching 7 bases. From germline, CDR1 is SGDLS and CDR2 YYNGEE. V lost 0 bases to trimming and J lost 2 bases; unmatched junction nucleotides: 5. The CDR3 has 15 residues. The CDR3 protein is CASSVGGGGTYEQYF. CDR3 DNA sequence: TGTGCCAGCAGCGTAGGTGGGGGGGGTACCTACGAGCAGTACTTC.

This clonotype was observed many times. The CDR3 loop is CASSASGGGSTDTQYF. In DNA form, the CDR3 reads TGTGCCAGCAGCGCCTCCGGGGGAGGAAGCACAGATACGCAGTATTTT. The rearrangement joins TRBV11-2 to TRBJ2-3; maybe TRBD2 (6 bases). V lost 5 bases and J lost 0, with 15 bases in between. Per germline, CDR1 SGHAT and CDR2 FQNNGV. The CDR3 length is 16 residues.

At least ten counts were recorded for this clonotype. V gene TRBV10-2 combines with J gene TRBJ2-1; D call uncertain. The CDR3 runs 13 residues. In germline, CDR1 is WSHSY, CDR2 SAAADI. Trimming left V 6 bases short and J 8 bases short, with 14 bases between. CDR3 protein: CASSSTPVDEQFF. The CDR3 DNA sequence: TGCGCCAGCAGCTCGACACCAGTGGATGAGCAGTTCTTC.

This clonotype was picked up many times. J is TRBJ2-3 and V is TRBV20-1; D is unresolved. The V gene's germline CDR1 is DFQATT and CDR2 SNEGSKA (reference sequence). V lost 7 bases and J 0 bases, leaving 8 bases between the germline ends. This CDR3 is 12 amino acids long. The CDR3 sequence is CSVTVSTDTQYF. The CDR3 nucleotides are TGCAGTGTGACGGTGAGCACAGATACGCAGTATTTT.

Many counts were recorded for this clonotype. The chain combines TRBV20-1 with TRBJ1-5; D is possibly TRBD1 (5 bases). Germline V gene sequence: CDR1 DFQATT, CDR2 SNEGSKA (reference sequence). Between the trimmed V and J ends, which lost 0 bases and 2 bases, there was a span of 8 bases. There are 14 residues in the CDR3. Here the CDR3 reads CSARDKQGNQPQHF. The CDR3, as DNA: TGCAGTGCTAGAGATAAACAGGGCAATCAGCCCCAGCATTTT.

This clonotype was observed a handful of times. CDR3 DNA sequence: TGTGCCAGCACGTTAGGACAGGGTAAGAAGACCCAGTACTTC. Protein product: CASTLGQGKKTQYF. The rearrangement joins TRBV28 to TRBJ2-5; 8 bases fit TRBD1. Germline CDR1 MDHEN, CDR2 SYDVKM. The length of the CDR3 is 14 residues. Unmatched junction bases numbered 10, after V lost 7 bases and J lost 6 bases.

This clonotype was seen repeatedly, ten times or more. The rearrangement joins TRBV3-1 to TRBJ2-7, with D uncertain. The V gene lost 0 bases and the J gene lost 1 base, with 7 bases spanning the gap. This CDR3 comprises 14 residues. Looked up from germline, CDR1 is LGHDT and CDR2 is YNNKEL (reference sequence). For the CDR3, the DNA is TGTGCCAGCAGCCAAGATTGGGGTTCCTACGAGCAGTACTTC. Translation: CASSQDWGSYEQYF.